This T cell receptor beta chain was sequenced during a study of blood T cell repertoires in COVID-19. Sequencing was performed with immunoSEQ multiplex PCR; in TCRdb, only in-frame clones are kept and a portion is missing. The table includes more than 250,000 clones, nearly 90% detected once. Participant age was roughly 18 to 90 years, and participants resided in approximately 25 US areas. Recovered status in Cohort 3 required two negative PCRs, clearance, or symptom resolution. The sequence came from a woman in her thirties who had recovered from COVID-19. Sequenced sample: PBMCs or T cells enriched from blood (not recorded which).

CDR3 DNA sequence: TGTGCCAGTAGTTCCAGAGGACCGAGGGGGACTGAAGCTTTCTTT. Its translation: CASSSRGPRGTEAFF. The V gene is TRBV19, the J gene TRBJ1-1; D may be TRBD1 (6 bases). Trimming cost V 5 bases and J 5 bases, with 18 bases left between them. Per the germline V gene, CDR1 is LNHDA and CDR2 is SQIVND (reference sequence). The CDR3 covers 15 residues.